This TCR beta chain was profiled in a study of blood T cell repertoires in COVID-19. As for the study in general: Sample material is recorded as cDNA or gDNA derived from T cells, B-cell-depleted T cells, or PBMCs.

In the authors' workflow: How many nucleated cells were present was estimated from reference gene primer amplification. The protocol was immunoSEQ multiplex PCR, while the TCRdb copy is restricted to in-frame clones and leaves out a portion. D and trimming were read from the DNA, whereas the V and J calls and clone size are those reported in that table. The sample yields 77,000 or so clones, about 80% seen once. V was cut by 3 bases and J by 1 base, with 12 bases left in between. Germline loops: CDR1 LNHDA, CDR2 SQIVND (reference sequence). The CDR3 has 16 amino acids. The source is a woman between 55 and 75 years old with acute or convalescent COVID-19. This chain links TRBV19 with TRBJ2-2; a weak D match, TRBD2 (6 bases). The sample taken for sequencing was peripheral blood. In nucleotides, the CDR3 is TGTGCCAGTAGTATCCGGAGGGTCGGGAACACCGGGGAGCTGTTTTTT. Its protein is CASSIRRVGNTGELFF. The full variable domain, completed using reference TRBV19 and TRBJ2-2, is DGGITQSPKYLFRKEGQNVTLSCEQNLNHDAMYWYRQDPGQGLRLIYYSQIVNDFQKGDIAEGYSVSREKKESFPLTVTSAQKNPTAFYLCASSIRRVGNTGELFFGEGSRLTVL.